This TCR beta chain was sequenced for a study of shared clonotypes between healthy human individuals. An assay was performed, and its level was deep. Data came from immunoSEQ multiplex PCR; TCRdb stores just in-frame clones and leaves some out. The table records roughly 2.2 million clones, approximately 90% of them present only once. J was trimmed by 6 bases and V by 1 base; bases with no gene match: 4. The CDR3 has 15 residues. Per the germline V gene, CDR1 is SGHRS and CDR2 is YFSETQ. This chain links TRBV5-1 with TRBJ2-1; 10 bases fit TRBD2. This TCR was sampled from a young man in good health. Some clones in this sample may be carry-over from other donors' samples. Material for sequencing was naive CD4+ T cells from PBMCs. Specified subset: CD45RA+ positively selected. The CDR3 sequence: CASSLWLAGANEQFF. CDR3 DNA: TGCGCCAGCAGCTTGTGGCTAGCGGGAGCCAATGAGCAGTTCTTC.